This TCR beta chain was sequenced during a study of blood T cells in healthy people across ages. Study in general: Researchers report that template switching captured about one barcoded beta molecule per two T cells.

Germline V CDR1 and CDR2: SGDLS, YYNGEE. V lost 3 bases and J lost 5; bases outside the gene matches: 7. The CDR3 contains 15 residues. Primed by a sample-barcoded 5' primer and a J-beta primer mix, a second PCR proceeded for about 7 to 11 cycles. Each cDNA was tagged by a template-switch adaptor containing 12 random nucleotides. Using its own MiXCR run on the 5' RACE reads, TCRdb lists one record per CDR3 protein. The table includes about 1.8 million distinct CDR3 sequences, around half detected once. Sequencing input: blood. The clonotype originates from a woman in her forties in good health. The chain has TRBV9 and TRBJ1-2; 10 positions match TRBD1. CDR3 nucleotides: TGTGCCAGCAGCGCGGGGACAGGGGTCTGGTATGGCTACACCTTC. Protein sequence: CASSAGTGVWYGYTF. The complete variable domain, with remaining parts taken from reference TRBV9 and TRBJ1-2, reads DSGVTQTPKHLITATGQRVTLRCSPRSGDLSVYWYQQSLDQGLQFLIQYYNGEERAKGNILERFSAQQFPDLHSELNLSSLELGDSALYFCASSAGTGVWYGYTFGSGTRLTVV.